Given below is one T cell receptor (beta chain) in context. These data come from a study of technical replicates of blood from a few donors. The CDR3 has 14 residues. Germline assignment: CDR1 ENHRY and CDR2 SYGVKD. J gave up 0 bases and V 7 bases, and 3 bases lay outside the gene matches. This table comes from immunoSEQ multiplex PCR, and its TCRdb copy is limited to in-frame clones, with some not included. Of 80,000 or so clones in the sample, roughly 92% were seen once. Material: T cells isolated from PBMCs. J is TRBJ2-5 and V is TRBV10-3; 9 positions agree with TRBD2. This sequence originates from a human donor in good health. Here the CDR3 DNA reads TGTGCCATCACGGCTAGCGGGAACCAAGAGACCCAGTACTTC. Its translation: CAITASGNQETQYF.